This T cell receptor (beta chain) emerged from a study of T cell responses to AZD1222 COVID-19 vaccine. Study findings and constraints: Clonal diversity was possibly underestimated, and white British individuals and females predominated among donors. Sampled repertoires all dated from after the peak T cell response.

The protocol was immunoSEQ multiplex PCR, while the TCRdb copy is restricted to in-frame clones and leaves out a portion. The sample lists roughly 200,000 clones, approximately 93% occurring once. This clone was detected only a few times. Antigen unknown. This sample comprised peripheral blood, obtained 28 days after the second AZD1222 dose. This TCR was recovered from an adult who received the AZD1222 COVID-19 vaccine.

This CDR3 reads CASSYSSGTGNTIYF. Here the CDR3 DNA reads TGTGCCAGCAGTTACTCGTCCGGCACTGGAAACACCATATATTTT. The rearrangement links TRBV6-5 to TRBJ1-3, with unresolved D. V lost 0 bases and J lost 2, with 8 bases in between. The CDR3 totals 15 residues. Germline-derived CDR1 and CDR2 are MNHEY and SVGAGI.